Below are 16 T cell receptor beta chains sequenced from a single sample in a study of T cells in Graves' hyperthyroidism and ophthalmopathy. Amplification yielded TCR beta CDR3 regions, with RNA transcripts as the source. With the HTBI primer set, the TCR CDR3 went through a first round of RT-PCR. MiXCR, run by TCRdb on the multiplex PCR reads, gives a single entry per CDR3 protein. The sample includes roughly 500,000 distinct CDR3 sequences, around 43% of them seen just once. The material sequenced was peripheral blood or thyroid tissue (not recorded which). The receptor source for this set is an adult woman with Graves' disease, either hyperthyroidism or ophthalmopathy (not recorded which).

In its sample, this clonotype was seen many times. The chain is built from TRBV14 and TRBJ2-7, with a weak D call TRBD1 (6 bases). V was trimmed by 1 base and J by 2 bases, leaving 12 bases between them. The CDR3 has 15 amino acids. CDR1 is SGHDN, CDR2 FVKESK, per germline. The CDR3 DNA reads as TGTGCCAGCAGCCAAGGTTACCGGGACACCTACGAGCAGTACTTC. Its protein product is CASSQGYRDTYEQYF.

The chain employs TRBV6-2 or TRBV6-3 and TRBJ1-3; possibly TRBD1 for D (6 bases). Germline CDR1 is MNHEY and CDR2 is SVGEGT. The germline V and J ends were trimmed by 6 bases and 9 bases, with 15 bases remaining between them. The CDR3 contains 13 residues. CDR3 sequence reads: CASSTGTPFTIYF. The DNA of the CDR3 is TGTGCCAGCAGCACCGGGACACCGTTCACCATATATTTT.

This clonotype was detected only a few times. The genes are TRBV25-1 and TRBJ2-7, with D possibly matching TRBD1 (5 bases). V was trimmed by 1 base and J by 7 bases, leaving 14 bases between them. This CDR3 comprises 14 residues. Germline loops: CDR1 MGHDK, CDR2 SYGVNS. CDR3 coding DNA: TGTGCCAGCAGTGAATCTGGCAGGGTGGGGGAGCAGTACTTC. It encodes CASSESGRVGEQYF.

Comments on this clonotype: At one end, the junction sequence differs from germline, possibly due to a read error. The chain recombines TRBV7-3 with TRBJ1-3; D uncertain. The length of the CDR3 is 15 residues. Germline loops: CDR1 SGHTA, CDR2 FQGTGA. The CDR3 region has the DNA TGCGCCAGCAGCCAAGAGCTGTTCTCTGGAAACACCATATATTTT. This encodes CASSQELFSGNTIYF. Filled out from reference TRBV7-3 and TRBJ1-3, the complete variable domain reads GAGVSQTPSNKVTEKGKYVELRCDPISGHTALYWYRQSLGQGPEFLIYFQGTGAADDSGLPNDRFFAVRPEGSVSTLKIQRTERGDSAVYLCASSQELFSGNTIYFGEGSWLTVV.

This clonotype was seen more than once but under ten times. The chain has TRBV29-1 and TRBJ1-2, with D uncertain. Trimming shortened V by 1 base and J by 7 bases, and 7 bases separated the two germline ends. Germline-derived CDR1 and CDR2 are SQVTM and ANQGSEA. The CDR3 consists of 11 residues. The CDR3 DNA reads as TGCAGCGTTGAAGGCGGGGTTGGCTACACCTTC. Amino acids: CSVEGGVGYTF. The complete variable domain, with remaining parts taken from reference TRBV29-1 and TRBJ1-2, reads SAVISQKPSRDICQRGTSLTIQCQVDSQVTMMFWYRQQPGQSLTLIATANQGSEATYESGFVIDKFPISRPNLTFSTLTVSNMSPEDSSIYLCSVEGGVGYTFGSGTRLTVV.

The chain uses TRBV10-1 and TRBJ1-1; 7 bases align to TRBD1. The CDR3 consists of 14 residues. Per the germline V gene, CDR1 is WNHNN and CDR2 is SYGVQD (reference sequence). The trim removed 3 bases at V and 4 bases at J, leaving 5 bases unmatched. The CDR3 nucleotides read TGCGCCAGCAGTGACGGGACAGCCACCACTGAAGCTTTCTTT. Its translation is CASSDGTATTEAFF.

V usage is TRBV4-2 and J usage is TRBJ2-5, with D unresolved. The V end lost 3 bases, the J end lost 1 base, and 12 bases lay between the germline ends. This CDR3 region has 15 residues. Germline CDR1 and CDR2: LGHNA and YNFKEQ. The CDR3 DNA follows: TGTGCCAGCAGCCAGGCTACCGGGCCCCAAGAGACCCAGTACTTC. It translates to CASSQATGPQETQYF.

This chain connects TRBV13 to TRBJ1-2; TRBD1 matches at 9 bases. Germline CDR1 and CDR2: PRHDT and FYEKMQ (reference sequence). The CDR3 spans 14 residues. V lost 6 bases to trimming and J lost 8 bases; unmatched junction nucleotides: 10. CDR3 in DNA: TGTGCCAGCAGGCTACAGGGGGCCCCCTACGGCTACACCTTC. Protein sequence: CASRLQGAPYGYTF.

This chain joins TRBV29-1 and TRBJ2-5, with D hard to call. V gave up 3 bases and J gave up 5 bases, with 10 bases separating them. Germline CDR1 is SQVTM and CDR2 is ANQGSEA. The length of the CDR3 is 12 residues. In DNA, the CDR3 is TGCAGCGTTGAGCGAGTTAAGGAGACCCAGTACTTC. Its translation: CSVERVKETQYF.

This clonotype showed up many times. The rearrangement joins TRBV10-3 to TRBJ2-7; perhaps D is TRBD1 or TRBD2 (5 bases each). Germline CDR1 ENHRY, CDR2 SYGVKD. Trimming shortened V by 8 bases and J by 4 bases, and 21 bases separated the two germline ends. This CDR3 is 15 amino acids long. The CDR3 loop is CAIVGLGTAVYEQYF. The CDR3 DNA reads as TGTGCCATCGTCGGTCTCGGGACGGCAGTTTACGAGCAGTACTTC.

The chain recombines TRBV2 with TRBJ2-7; 8 bases are a match to TRBD2. Germline V lookup: CDR1 SNHLY, CDR2 FYNNEI. The CDR3 length is 14 residues. Trimming removed 7 bases from V and 4 bases from J; junction bases left unmatched: 9. CDR3 loop: CASTWQAGGYEQYF. CDR3 in DNA: TGTGCCAGCACCTGGCAGGCGGGGGGATACGAGCAGTACTTC.

This clonotype appeared many times. The chain recombines TRBV5-8 with TRBJ2-7, with 9 nucleotides matching TRBD2. Germline-derived CDR1 and CDR2 are SGHTS and YDEGEE. J lost 6 bases, V lost 0 bases, and 13 bases had no gene match. The CDR3 length is 17 residues. The CDR3 here is CASSLGFKIAGVGEQYF. The CDR3, as DNA: TGTGCCAGCAGCTTGGGATTTAAGATAGCGGGAGTGGGCGAGCAGTACTTC.

This clonotype was seen ten or more times. The V gene is TRBV12-3 or TRBV12-4, the J gene TRBJ2-7, with D possibly called TRBD1 or TRBD2 (5 bases each). Trimming left V 5 bases short and J 1 base short, with 18 bases between. CDR3 length equals 16 residues. Here the CDR3 reads CASSPNGAVLSYEQYF. CDR3 DNA: TGTGCCAGCAGTCCTAACGGGGCAGTCCTTTCCTACGAGCAGTACTTC.

The chain uses TRBV7-9 and TRBJ1-4; 7 bases match TRBD1. The V gene end was trimmed by 4 bases and the J gene end by 12 bases; junction bases not matched to a gene: 8. Germline values: CDR1 SEHNR, CDR2 FQNEAQ (reference sequence). The CDR3 loop spans 13 amino acids. CDR3 sequence: CASSSTNRGQLFF. CDR3 DNA sequence: TGTGCCAGCAGCTCCACGAACAGGGGCCAACTGTTTTTT.

The chain joins TRBV7-9 to TRBJ1-2; 7 nucleotides line up with TRBD1. Trimming at V came to 5 bases and at J to 8 bases, leaving 11 bases not matched to a gene. The CDR3 contains 14 residues. Germline V lookup: CDR1 SEHNR, CDR2 FQNEAQ (reference sequence). The CDR3 nucleotides read TGTGCCAGCAGCCCACAGGGGAGTTGGGGCGGCTACACCTTC. It is translated as CASSPQGSWGGYTF.

This clonotype has a count of ten or more. The rearrangement links TRBV11-2 to TRBJ1-2; 7 bases align to TRBD1. Germline V gene sequence: CDR1 SGHAT, CDR2 FQNNGV. V gave up 4 bases and J gave up 6 bases; unmatched junction bases: 5. CDR3 size: 13 residues. CDR3 nucleotide sequence: TGTGCCAGCAGCTCGACAGGGTTTAATGGCTACACCTTC. Amino acid sequence: CASSSTGFNGYTF.